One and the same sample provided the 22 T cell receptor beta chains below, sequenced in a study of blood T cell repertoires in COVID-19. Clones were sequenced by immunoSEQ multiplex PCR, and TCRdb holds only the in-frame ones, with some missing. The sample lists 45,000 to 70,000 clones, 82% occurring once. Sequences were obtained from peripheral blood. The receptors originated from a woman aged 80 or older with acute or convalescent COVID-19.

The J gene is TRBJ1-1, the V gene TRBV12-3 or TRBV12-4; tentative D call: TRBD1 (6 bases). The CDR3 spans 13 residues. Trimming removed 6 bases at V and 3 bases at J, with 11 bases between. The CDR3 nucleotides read TGTGCCAGCAGCAAGGACAGAGACACTGAAGCTTTCTTT. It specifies CASSKDRDTEAFF.

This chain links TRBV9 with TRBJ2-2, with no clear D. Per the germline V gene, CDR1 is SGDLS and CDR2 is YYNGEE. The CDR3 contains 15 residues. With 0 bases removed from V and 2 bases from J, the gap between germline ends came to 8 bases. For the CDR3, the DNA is TGTGCCAGCAGCGTAGTAGCAGCTAACACCGGGGAGCTGTTTTTT. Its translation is CASSVVAANTGELFF.

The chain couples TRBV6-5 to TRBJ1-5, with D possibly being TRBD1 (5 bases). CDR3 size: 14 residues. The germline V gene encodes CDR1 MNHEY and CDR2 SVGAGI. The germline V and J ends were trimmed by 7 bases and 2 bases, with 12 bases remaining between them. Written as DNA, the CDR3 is TGTGCCAGCACCCTTATAGGGGGCAATCAGCCCCAGCATTTT. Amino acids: CASTLIGGNQPQHF.

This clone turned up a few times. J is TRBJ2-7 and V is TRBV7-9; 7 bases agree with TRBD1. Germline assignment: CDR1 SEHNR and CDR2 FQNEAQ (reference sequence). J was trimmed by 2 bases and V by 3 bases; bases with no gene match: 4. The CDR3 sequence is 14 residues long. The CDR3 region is CASSFGTATYEQYF. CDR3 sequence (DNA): TGTGCCAGCAGCTTCGGGACAGCTACCTACGAGCAGTACTTC.

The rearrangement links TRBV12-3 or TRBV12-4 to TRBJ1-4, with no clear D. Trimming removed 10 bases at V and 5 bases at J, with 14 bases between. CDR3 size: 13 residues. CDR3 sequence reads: CAISRGWNEKLFF. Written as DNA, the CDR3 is TGTGCCATTTCCCGGGGTTGGAATGAAAAACTGTTTTTT.

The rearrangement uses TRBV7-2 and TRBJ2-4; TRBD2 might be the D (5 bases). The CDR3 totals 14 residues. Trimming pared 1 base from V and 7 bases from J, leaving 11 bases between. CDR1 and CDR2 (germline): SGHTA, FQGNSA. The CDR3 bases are TGTGCCAGCAGCTTAGTGGCCCGGAGGAACATTCAGTACTTC. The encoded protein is CASSLVARRNIQYF. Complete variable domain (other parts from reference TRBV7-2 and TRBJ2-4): GAGVSQSPSNKVTEKGKDVELRCDPISGHTALYWYRQSLGQGLEFLIYFQGNSAPDKSGLPSDRFSAERTGGSVSTLTIQRTQQEDSAVYLCASSLVARRNIQYFGAGTRLSVL.

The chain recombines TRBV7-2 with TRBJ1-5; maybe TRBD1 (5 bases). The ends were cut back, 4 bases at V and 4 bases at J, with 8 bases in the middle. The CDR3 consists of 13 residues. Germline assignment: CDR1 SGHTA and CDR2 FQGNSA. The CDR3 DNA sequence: TGTGCCAGCAGCTACGCAGGGAATCAGCCCCAGCATTTT. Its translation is CASSYAGNQPQHF.

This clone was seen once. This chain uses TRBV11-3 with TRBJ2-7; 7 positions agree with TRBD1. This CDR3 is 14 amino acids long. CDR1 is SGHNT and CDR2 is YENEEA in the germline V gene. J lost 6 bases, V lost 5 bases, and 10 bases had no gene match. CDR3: CASSPRQGGGEQYF. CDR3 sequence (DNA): TGTGCCAGCAGCCCAAGACAGGGCGGCGGCGAGCAGTACTTC. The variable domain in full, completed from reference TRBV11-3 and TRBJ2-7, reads EAGVVQSPRYKIIEKKQPVAFWCNPISGHNTLYWYLQNLGQGPELLIRYENEEAVDDSQLPKDRFSAERLKGVDSTLKIQPAELGDSAVYLCASSPRQGGGEQYFGPGTRLTVT.

DNA for the CDR3: TGTGCCAGCAGGACCGGGACAGGGAGCTCCTATAATTCACCCCTCCACTTT. This codes for CASRTGTGSSYNSPLHF. The V call is TRBV2, the J call TRBJ1-6; 9 nucleotides align to TRBD1. The germline CDR1 and CDR2 sequences are SNHLY and FYNNEI. There are 17 residues in the CDR3. V gave up 6 bases and J gave up 0 bases; unmatched junction bases: 6.

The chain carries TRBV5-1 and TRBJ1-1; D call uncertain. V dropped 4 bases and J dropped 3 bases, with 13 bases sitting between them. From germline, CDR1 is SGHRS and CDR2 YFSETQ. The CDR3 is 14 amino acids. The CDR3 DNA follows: TGCGCCAGCAGCCAAGTCACGGAGGACACTGAAGCTTTCTTT. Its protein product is CASSQVTEDTEAFF.

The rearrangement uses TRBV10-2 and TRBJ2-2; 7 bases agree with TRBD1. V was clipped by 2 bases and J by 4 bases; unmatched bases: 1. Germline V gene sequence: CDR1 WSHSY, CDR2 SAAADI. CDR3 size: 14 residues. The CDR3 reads CASSEDRVTGELFF. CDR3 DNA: TGCGCCAGCAGTGAGGACAGGGTCACCGGGGAGCTGTTTTTT.

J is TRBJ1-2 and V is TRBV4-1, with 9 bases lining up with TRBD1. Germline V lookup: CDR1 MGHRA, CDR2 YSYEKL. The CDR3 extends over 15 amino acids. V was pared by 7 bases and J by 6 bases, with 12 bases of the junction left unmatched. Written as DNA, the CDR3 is TGCGCCAGCAATGGCCTGTCACAGGGGGCGGATGGCTACACCTTC. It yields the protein CASNGLSQGADGYTF.

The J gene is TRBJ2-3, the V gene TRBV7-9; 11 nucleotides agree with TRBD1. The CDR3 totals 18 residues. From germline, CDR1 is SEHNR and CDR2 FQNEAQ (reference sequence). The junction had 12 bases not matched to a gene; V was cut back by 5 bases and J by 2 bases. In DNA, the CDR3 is TGTGCCAGCAGCACGACCCATCCGGGACAGGGGGACACAGATACGCAGTATTTT. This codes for CASSTTHPGQGDTDTQYF.

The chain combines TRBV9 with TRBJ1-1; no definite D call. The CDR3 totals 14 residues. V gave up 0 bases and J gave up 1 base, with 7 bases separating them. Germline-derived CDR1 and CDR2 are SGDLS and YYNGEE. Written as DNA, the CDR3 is TGTGCCAGCAGCGTAGTTGCAGGGAACACTGAAGCTTTCTTT. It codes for CASSVVAGNTEAFF.

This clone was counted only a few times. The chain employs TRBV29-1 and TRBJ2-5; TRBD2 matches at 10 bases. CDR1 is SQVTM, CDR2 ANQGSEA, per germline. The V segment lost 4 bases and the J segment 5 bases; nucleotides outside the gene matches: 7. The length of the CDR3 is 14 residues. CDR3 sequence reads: CSVGLAGVGETQYF. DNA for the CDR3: TGCAGCGTTGGGCTAGCGGGGGTTGGGGAGACCCAGTACTTC.

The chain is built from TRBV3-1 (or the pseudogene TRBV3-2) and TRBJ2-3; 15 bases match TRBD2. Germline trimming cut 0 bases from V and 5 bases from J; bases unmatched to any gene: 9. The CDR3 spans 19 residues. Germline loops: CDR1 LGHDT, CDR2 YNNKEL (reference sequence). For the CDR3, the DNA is TGTGCCAGCAGCCAAGAAAGGCTGGGACTAGCGGGAGGCGGAGATACGCAGTATTTT. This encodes CASSQERLGLAGGGDTQYF.

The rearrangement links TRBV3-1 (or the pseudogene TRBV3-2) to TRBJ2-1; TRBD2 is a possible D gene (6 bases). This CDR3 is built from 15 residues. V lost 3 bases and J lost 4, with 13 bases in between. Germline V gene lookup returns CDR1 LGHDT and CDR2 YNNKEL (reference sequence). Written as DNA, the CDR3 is TGTGCCAGCAGCCAGGGACGGGGGATTTACAATGAGCAGTTCTTC. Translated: CASSQGRGIYNEQFF.

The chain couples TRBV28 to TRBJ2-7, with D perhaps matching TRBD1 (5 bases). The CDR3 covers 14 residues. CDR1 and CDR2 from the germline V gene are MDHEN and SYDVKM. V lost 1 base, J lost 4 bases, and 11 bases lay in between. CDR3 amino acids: CASSLSLTAYEQYF. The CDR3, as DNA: TGTGCCAGCAGTTTATCGTTGACAGCATACGAGCAGTACTTC.

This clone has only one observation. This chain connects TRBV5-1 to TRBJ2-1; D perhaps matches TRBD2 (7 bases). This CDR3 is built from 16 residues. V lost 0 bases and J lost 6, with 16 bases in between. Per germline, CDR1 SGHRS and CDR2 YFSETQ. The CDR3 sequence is CASSLAPGGDVNEQFF. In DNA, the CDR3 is TGCGCCAGCAGCTTGGCCCCGGGGGGCGATGTCAATGAGCAGTTCTTC. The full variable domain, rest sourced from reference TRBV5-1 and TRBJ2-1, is KAGVTQTPRYLIKTRGQQVTLSCSPISGHRSVSWYQQTPGQGLQFLFEYFSETQRNKGNFPGRFSGRQFSNSRSEMNVSTLELGDSALYLCASSLAPGGDVNEQFFGPGTRLTVL.

The CDR3 coding sequence is TGCGCCAGCAGCCCCCCCGGTCTGGGGCCCTCCTACGAGCAGTACTTC. Translating gives CASSPPGLGPSYEQYF. V gene TRBV4-1 combines with J gene TRBJ2-7; maybe TRBD1 (5 bases). CDR1 is MGHRA, CDR2 YSYEKL, per germline. The CDR3 covers 16 residues. Trimming stripped 4 bases from V and 0 bases from J, with 16 bases between.

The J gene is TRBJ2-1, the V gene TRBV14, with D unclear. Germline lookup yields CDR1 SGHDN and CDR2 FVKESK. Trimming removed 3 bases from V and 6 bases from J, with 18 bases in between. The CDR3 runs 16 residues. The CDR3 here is CASSHLGLEVSNEQFF. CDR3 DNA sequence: TGTGCCAGCAGCCATCTCGGCCTAGAGGTTAGCAATGAGCAGTTCTTC.

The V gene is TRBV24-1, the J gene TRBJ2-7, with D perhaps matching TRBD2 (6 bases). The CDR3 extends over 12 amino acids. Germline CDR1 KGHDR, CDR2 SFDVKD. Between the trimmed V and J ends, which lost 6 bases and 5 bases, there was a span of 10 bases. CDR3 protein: CATSKTGDEQYF. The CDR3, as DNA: TGTGCCACCAGTAAGACGGGGGACGAGCAGTACTTC.